What follows are 24 T cell receptor beta chains derived from one specimen sequenced in a study of OX40 agonist ivuxolimab in advanced cancers. Only in-frame clones appear in the TCRdb table, and some are missing; sequencing was by immunoSEQ multiplex PCR. The sample lists about 77,000 clones; about 84% were seen once. The sequencing used CD4+ or CD8+ T cells sorted from blood, collected in a trial of the OX40 agonist ivuxolimab. These TCRs come from an adult with an advanced solid tumor such as melanoma, head and neck, liver or kidney cancer.

There are a few counts of this clone. This sequence joins TRBV11-2 and TRBJ1-2; D ambiguous. The CDR3 consists of 12 residues. Germline V gene lookup returns CDR1 SGHAT and CDR2 FQNNGV. V lost 5 bases and J lost 7, with 11 bases in between. CDR3 coding DNA: TGTGCCAGCAGCCACGGAAGGGCTGGCTACACCTTC. It is translated as CASSHGRAGYTF.

V usage is TRBV2 and J usage is TRBJ2-7, with D hard to call. The CDR3 has 14 residues. CDR1 and CDR2 (germline): SNHLY, FYNNEI. Deletions cut 2 bases from V and 2 bases from J, with 10 bases between. The CDR3: CASSETSTPYEQYF. The CDR3 DNA reads as TGTGCCAGCAGTGAAACCTCGACCCCCTACGAGCAGTACTTC. The full variable domain, in which reference TRBV2 and TRBJ2-7 provide the parts outside the CDR3, is EPEVTQTPSHQVTQMGQEVILRCVPISNHLYFYWYRQILGQKVEFLVSFYNNEISEKSEIFDDQFSVERPDGSNFTLKIRSTKLEDSAMYFCASSETSTPYEQYFGPGTRLTVT.

The chain couples TRBV5-8 to TRBJ2-5; a possible D gene is TRBD2 (6 bases). The CDR3 has 16 residues. The V gene lost 4 bases and the J gene lost 1 base, with 17 bases spanning the gap. Looked up from germline, CDR1 is SGHTS and CDR2 is YDEGEE. This chain's CDR3 is CASSPMLARAQETQYF. CDR3 in DNA: TGTGCCAGCAGCCCAATGCTAGCGCGCGCCCAAGAGACCCAGTACTTC. Combining the CDR3 with reference TRBV5-8 and TRBJ2-5 gives the whole variable domain EAGVTQSPTHLIKTRGQQATLRCSPISGHTSVYWYQQALGLGLQFLLWYDEGEERNRGNFPPRFSGRQFPNYSSELNVNALELEDSALYLCASSPMLARAQETQYFGPGTRLLVL.

The chain links TRBV10-3 to TRBJ2-7; 8 bases map to TRBD1. Per germline, CDR1 ENHRY and CDR2 SYGVKD. CDR3 length: 15 amino acids. V shed 3 bases, J shed 4 bases, and the junction held 8 bases outside the gene matches. The CDR3 DNA reads TGTGCCATCAGTGAAAAGGAACAGGGGGGATACGAGCAGTACTTC. Its protein is CAISEKEQGGYEQYF.

The chain is built from TRBV19 and TRBJ2-6, with D perhaps TRBD1 or TRBD2 (5 bases each). V shed 10 bases and J shed 6 bases, with 25 bases lying between them. Germline V CDR1 and CDR2: LNHDA, SQIVND (reference sequence). This CDR3 has 17 residues. The DNA for the CDR3 is TGTGCCACCTGGGGACCTCCTAGAATCTGGTCGGCCAACGTCCTGACTTTC. Translated: CATWGPPRIWSANVLTF.

V usage is TRBV5-6 and J usage is TRBJ1-2; 7 positions agree with TRBD1. Germline V CDR1 and CDR2: SGHDT, YYEEEE. The CDR3 length is 14 residues. Losses at the gene ends were 1 base for V and 5 bases for J; bases not matched to a gene: 5. The CDR3 loop is CASSLRDRPYGYTF. The CDR3 DNA reads TGTGCCAGCAGCTTGAGGGACAGACCTTATGGCTACACCTTC.

The V and J genes are TRBV6-5 and TRBJ2-5; D possibly uses TRBD1 or TRBD2 (5 bases each). The assigned J gene may be wrong: the sequence end matches TRBJ2-7 better. Germline CDR1 MNHEY, CDR2 SVGAGI. The CDR3 loop spans 12 amino acids. The CDR3 DNA is TGTGCCAGCAGTTCGAGGGGTGGCGAGCAGTACTTC. Amino acid sequence: CASSSRGGEQYF.

This chain joins TRBV5-4 and TRBJ1-6; weak D call: TRBD1 (6 bases). Germline V gene sequence: CDR1 SGHNT, CDR2 YYREEE (reference sequence). CDR3 length: 15 residues. The germline V and J ends were trimmed by 9 bases and 6 bases, with 19 bases remaining between them. The CDR3 bases are TGTGCCACCGAGACCGGGGGGGCTCGTAATTCACCCCTCCACTTT. It yields the protein CATETGGARNSPLHF.

V usage is TRBV4-2 and J usage is TRBJ1-1; the D gene is possibly TRBD1 (5 bases). From germline, CDR1 is LGHNA and CDR2 YNFKEQ. V gave up 0 bases and J gave up 3 bases, with 8 bases separating them. CDR3 size: 14 residues. Written as DNA, the CDR3 is TGTGCCAGCAGCCAAGATGACAGCTACACTGAAGCTTTCTTT. It codes for CASSQDDSYTEAFF.

This clone turned up a few times. The CDR3 DNA reads as TGTGCCAGCAGCTTAGGAAATTCACCCCTCCACTTT. Translation: CASSLGNSPLHF. The V gene is TRBV11-3, the J gene TRBJ1-6, with unresolved D. The CDR3 consists of 12 residues. Trimming pared 1 base from V and 7 bases from J, leaving 2 bases between. CDR1 is SGHNT and CDR2 is YENEEA in the germline V gene.

J is TRBJ1-1 and V is TRBV7-8, with 8 bases aligning to TRBD1. This CDR3 is built from 13 residues. Per the germline V gene, CDR1 is SGHVS and CDR2 is FQNEAQ. Losses at the gene ends were 5 bases for V and 3 bases for J; bases not matched to a gene: 2. Written as DNA, the CDR3 is TGTGCCAGCAGCCTGGACAGGGACACTGAAGCTTTCTTT. Amino acids: CASSLDRDTEAFF.

This chain uses TRBV5-6 with TRBJ1-1; D is unresolved. Germline CDR1 reads SGHDT; CDR2 reads YYEEEE. The length of the CDR3 is 12 residues. V was clipped by 4 bases and J by 4 bases, with 8 bases between them. CDR3 in amino acids: CASSPRGTEAFF. The DNA of the CDR3 is TGTGCCAGCAGCCCGCGCGGCACTGAAGCTTTCTTT.

CDR3 DNA sequence: TGTGCCAGCAGCTTAGAAAGAGGGAGAGCTGGCTACACCTTC. The encoded protein is CASSLERGRAGYTF. The chain uses TRBV7-9 and TRBJ1-2; no firm D call. CDR3 size: 14 residues. V was pared by 1 base and J by 7 bases, with 13 bases between. Germline V gene sequence: CDR1 SEHNR, CDR2 FQNEAQ (reference sequence).

This clone was found a few times. The chain has TRBV7-9 and TRBJ2-5, with D possibly TRBD2 on 5 matching bases. Germline-derived CDR1 and CDR2 are SEHNR and FQNEAQ (reference sequence). V lost 2 bases to trimming and J lost 4 bases, with 8 bases between them. The CDR3 consists of 13 residues. The CDR3, as DNA: TGTGCCAGCAGCTTATTTGGAGGAGAGACCCAGTACTTC. This codes for CASSLFGGETQYF.

J is TRBJ2-3 and V is TRBV2; 13 nucleotides match TRBD2. The CDR3 runs 14 residues. J lost 4 bases, V lost 5 bases, and 0 bases had no gene match. Per the germline V gene, CDR1 is SNHLY and CDR2 is FYNNEI. CDR3 sequence reads: CASSTSGGADTQYF. CDR3 coding DNA: TGTGCCAGCAGTACTAGCGGGGGGGCAGATACGCAGTATTTT. The full variable domain, completed using reference TRBV2 and TRBJ2-3, is EPEVTQTPSHQVTQMGQEVILRCVPISNHLYFYWYRQILGQKVEFLVSFYNNEISEKSEIFDDQFSVERPDGSNFTLKIRSTKLEDSAMYFCASSTSGGADTQYFGPGTRLTVL.

CDR3 nucleotide sequence: TGTGCCAGCAGATTCCCGGACACCGGGAGGCCCAACACTGAAGCTTTCTTT. Residues: CASRFPDTGRPNTEAFF. V is TRBV2 and J is TRBJ1-1; possible D gene TRBD1, 5 bases. The CDR3 is 17 amino acids. Trimming pared 6 bases from V and 2 bases from J, leaving 22 bases between. In germline, CDR1 is SNHLY, CDR2 FYNNEI. The whole variable domain, remainder taken from reference TRBV2 and TRBJ1-1, is EPEVTQTPSHQVTQMGQEVILRCVPISNHLYFYWYRQILGQKVEFLVSFYNNEISEKSEIFDDQFSVERPDGSNFTLKIRSTKLEDSAMYFCASRFPDTGRPNTEAFFGQGTRLTVV.

The chain has TRBV7-9 and TRBJ2-5; no clear D gene. The CDR3 runs 11 residues. The germline V gene encodes CDR1 SEHNR and CDR2 FQNEAQ (reference sequence). V was clipped by 5 bases and J by 2 bases, with 3 bases between them. For the CDR3, the DNA is TGTGCCAGCAGCCCGCAAGAGACCCAGTACTTC. Its protein product is CASSPQETQYF.

The genes are TRBV6-6 and TRBJ2-1, with D possibly matching TRBD1 (5 bases). Per germline, CDR1 MNHNY and CDR2 SVGAGI (reference sequence). The V end lost 2 bases, the J end lost 9 bases, and 11 bases lay between the germline ends. There are 13 residues in the CDR3. The CDR3 loop reads CASSYEGVGEQFF. CDR3 nucleotide sequence: TGTGCCAGCAGTTACGAAGGGGTGGGTGAGCAGTTCTTC.

This sequence joins TRBV14 and TRBJ1-2, with no clear D. Germline V gene data show CDR1 as SGHDN and CDR2 as FVKESK. The CDR3 has 13 amino acids. V lost 0 bases, J lost 5 bases, and 7 bases lay in between. The CDR3 sequence: CASSQDPNYGYTF. The DNA of the CDR3 is TGTGCCAGCAGCCAAGACCCAAATTATGGCTACACCTTC.

This clone appeared once. V gene TRBV15 combines with J gene TRBJ2-7; possibly TRBD1 or TRBD2 for D (6 bases each). This CDR3 is built from 17 residues. V lost 0 bases and J lost 6, with 21 bases in between. CDR1 and CDR2 (germline): LNHNV, YYDKDF (reference sequence). The CDR3 sequence is CATSRDAYGGRGGEQYF. The CDR3, as DNA: TGTGCCACCAGCAGAGATGCTTACGGGGGCAGGGGAGGCGAGCAGTACTTC.

V and J are TRBV25-1 and TRBJ2-3; D call uncertain. The CDR3 has 13 amino acids. V gave up 1 base and J gave up 6 bases, with 8 bases separating them. The germline V gene has CDR1 MGHDK and CDR2 SYGVNS. CDR3 coding DNA: TGTGCCAGCAGTGAATCTTGGGGTGATACGCAGTATTTT. This encodes CASSESWGDTQYF.

As concerns this clone: Other DNA sequences in the sample encode the same CDR3. CDR3 loop: CASSLDRGRETQYF. The CDR3 DNA follows: TGTGCCAGCAGCCTCGACAGGGGGAGAGAGACCCAGTACTTC. This rearrangement joins TRBV7-2 to TRBJ2-5; 9 positions match TRBD1. The CDR3 has 14 residues. Germline V gene lookup returns CDR1 SGHTA and CDR2 FQGNSA. V shed 5 bases, J shed 4 bases, and the junction held 5 bases outside the gene matches.

V gene TRBV7-9 combines with J gene TRBJ1-1; a possible D gene is TRBD1 (6 bases). V shed 0 bases and J shed 10 bases, with 12 bases lying between them. There are 13 residues in the CDR3. CDR1 SEHNR and CDR2 FQNEAQ come from the germline V gene (reference sequence). The CDR3 is CASSLAQGTGAFF. The DNA for the CDR3 is TGTGCCAGCAGCTTAGCGCAGGGGACGGGAGCTTTCTTT.

This clone has a handful of counts. The rearrangement joins TRBV4-1 to TRBJ2-3; D may be TRBD2 (6 bases). Germline V gene data show CDR1 as MGHRA and CDR2 as YSYEKL. Trimming cost V 4 bases and J 2 bases, with 13 bases left between them. The CDR3 totals 15 residues. In nucleotides, the CDR3 is TGCGCCAGCAGCCCTCGGGACTCGCTCACAGATACGCAGTATTTT. As protein: CASSPRDSLTDTQYF.